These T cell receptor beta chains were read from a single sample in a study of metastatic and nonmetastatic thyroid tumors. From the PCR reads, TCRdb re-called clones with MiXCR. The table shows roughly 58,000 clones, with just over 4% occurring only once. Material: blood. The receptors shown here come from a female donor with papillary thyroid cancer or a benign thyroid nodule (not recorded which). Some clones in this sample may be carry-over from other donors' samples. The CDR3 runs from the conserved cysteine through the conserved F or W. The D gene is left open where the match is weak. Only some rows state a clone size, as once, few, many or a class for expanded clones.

CDR3nt: TGTGCCAGTAGTATAGTCACCCTGGGGGAGCAGTACTTC; CDR3aa: CASSIVTLGEQYF; j_gene: TRBJ2-7; v_gene: TRBV19; d_gene: NA; abundance: many
CDR3nt: TGTGCCAGCAGCGTAATTACTGACGCGGCCGGGGAGCTGTTTTTT; CDR3aa: CASSVITDAAGELFF; j_gene: TRBJ2-2; v_gene: TRBV9; d_gene: NA; abundance: many
CDR3nt: TGCGCCAGCAGCTTAGGGACAGGGGATATGAACACTGAAGCTTTCTTT; CDR3aa: CASSLGTGDMNTEAFF; j_gene: TRBJ1-1; v_gene: TRBV5-1; d_gene: TRBD1; abundance: few
CDR3nt: TGTGCCAGTCGTCCGGGACAGGGCATCAATAATTCACCCCTCCACTTT; CDR3aa: CASRPGQGINNSPLHF; j_gene: TRBJ1-6; v_gene: TRBV19; d_gene: TRBD1; abundance: many
CDR3nt: TGCAGCGTTGTCGCTAGCGGCTACGAGCAGTACTTC; CDR3aa: CSVVASGYEQYF; j_gene: TRBJ2-7; v_gene: TRBV29-1; d_gene: TRBD2; abundance: NA
CDR3nt: TGTGCCAGCAGCCCCCGCGGGGGTTCCTCCTACGAGCAGTACTTC; CDR3aa: CASSPRGGSSYEQYF; j_gene: TRBJ2-7; v_gene: TRBV7-9; d_gene: TRBD2; abundance: many
CDR3nt: TGTGCCAGCAGTCAACACCTAGCGAGGGAGTCGCTCTTC; CDR3aa: CASSQHLARESLF; j_gene: TRBJ2-1; v_gene: TRBV6-1; d_gene: NA; abundance: few
CDR3nt: TGTGCCACCAGTGAAGGGGGACAGCTGAGCTCCTACAATGAGCAGTTCTTC; CDR3aa: CATSEGGQLSSYNEQFF; j_gene: TRBJ2-1; v_gene: TRBV24-1; d_gene: TRBD1; abundance: many
CDR3nt: TGTGCCAGCAGCCAAAACAGGGGAGGCACTGAAGCGTTCTTT; CDR3aa: CASSQNRGGTEAFF; j_gene: TRBJ1-1; v_gene: TRBV3-1; d_gene: TRBD1; abundance: many
CDR3nt: TGTGCTAGCAGCTTAGGCTCGGGGGGGGTCTCCTACGAGCAGTACTTC; CDR3aa: CASSLGSGGVSYEQYF; j_gene: TRBJ2-7; v_gene: TRBV7-7; d_gene: TRBD2; abundance: NA
CDR3nt: TGTGCCAGCAGTCCAGGGACAGGGGAGCAATCAGCCCCAGCATTT; CDR3aa: CASSPGTGEQSAPAF; j_gene: TRBJ1-5; v_gene: TRBV6-4; d_gene: TRBD1; abundance: NA
CDR3nt: TGTGCCAGCAGGGGAGGAGTGTACACTGAAGCTTTCTTT; CDR3aa: CASRGGVYTEAFF; j_gene: TRBJ1-1; v_gene: TRBV6-1; d_gene: NA; abundance: NA
CDR3nt: TGTGCCAGCAACTTACGGAACAATGAGCAGTTCTTC; CDR3aa: CASNLRNNEQFF; j_gene: TRBJ2-1; v_gene: TRBV7-8; d_gene: NA; abundance: NA
CDR3nt: TGTGCCAGCAGGGGGGACCAAGCTAACTATGGCTACACCTTC; CDR3aa: CASRGDQANYGYTF; j_gene: TRBJ1-2; v_gene: TRBV12-3/TRBV12-4; d_gene: NA; abundance: many
CDR3nt: TGTGCCAGTAGTTCTGCGGGCCGGGAGGGCCTCTCCGTGGATCTGTTTTTT; CDR3aa: CASSSAGREGLSVDLFF; j_gene: TRBJ2-2; v_gene: TRBV12-3/TRBV12-4; d_gene: TRBD2; abundance: few
CDR3nt: TGTGCCAGCAGCCGGACAGGGAACTACGAGCAGTACTTC; CDR3aa: CASSRTGNYEQYF; j_gene: TRBJ2-7; v_gene: TRBV6-1; d_gene: TRBD1; abundance: medium-sized
CDR3nt: TGTGCCACCAGTGACCTGGGACAGGGCTCAGATACGCAGTATTTT; CDR3aa: CATSDLGQGSDTQYF; j_gene: TRBJ2-3; v_gene: TRBV24-1; d_gene: TRBD1; abundance: few
CDR3nt: TGTGCCAGCAGTTTATTATATGGCAATCAGCCCCAGCATTTT; CDR3aa: CASSLLYGNQPQHF; j_gene: TRBJ1-5; v_gene: TRBV27; d_gene: NA; abundance: NA
CDR3nt: TGCAGTGCAACCCGGGACGGATTCTCCTACGAGCAGTACTTC; CDR3aa: CSATRDGFSYEQYF; j_gene: TRBJ2-7; v_gene: TRBV20-1; d_gene: NA; abundance: few
CDR3nt: TGTGCCAGCAGCGTAGAGGGGGCGAGCACCGGGGAGCTGTTTTTT; CDR3aa: CASSVEGASTGELFF; j_gene: TRBJ2-2; v_gene: TRBV9; d_gene: TRBD1; abundance: many
CDR3nt: TGTGCCAGCATTTTTGGTGCAGGGTCTTACGAGCAGTACTTC; CDR3aa: CASIFGAGSYEQYF; j_gene: TRBJ2-7; v_gene: TRBV2; d_gene: NA; abundance: many
CDR3nt: TGTGCCAGCAGTGAAGAGTCAGGGGGGGTTAATGAAAAACTGCTTTTT; CDR3aa: CASSEESGGVNEKLLF; j_gene: TRBJ1-4; v_gene: TRBV6-1; d_gene: TRBD1; abundance: few
CDR3nt: TGTGCCGGACGACAGGGCCCAAACACCGGGGAGCTGTTTTTT; CDR3aa: CAGRQGPNTGELFF; j_gene: TRBJ2-2; v_gene: TRBV6-2/TRBV6-3; d_gene: TRBD1; abundance: few
CDR3nt: TGTGCCAGCAGTTTATCGGGACAGGGCTCTGGCTACGAGCAGTACTTC; CDR3aa: CASSLSGQGSGYEQYF; j_gene: TRBJ2-7; v_gene: TRBV6-4; d_gene: TRBD1; abundance: few
CDR3nt: TGTGCCAGTAGTACGACGCGGGGACAGGGTGAAGCTTTCTTT; CDR3aa: CASSTTRGQGEAFF; j_gene: TRBJ1-1; v_gene: TRBV19; d_gene: TRBD1; abundance: many
CDR3nt: TGTGCCAGCAGTATGCGGGGCACCGGGGAGCTGTTTTTT; CDR3aa: CASSMRGTGELFF; j_gene: TRBJ2-2; v_gene: TRBV27; d_gene: NA; abundance: many
CDR3nt: TGTGCCAGCAGCGGGACAGCAAGAAATTCACCCCTCCACTTT; CDR3aa: CASSGTARNSPLHF; j_gene: TRBJ1-6; v_gene: TRBV9; d_gene: NA; abundance: many
CDR3nt: TGTGCCAGCAGCTCCCGACTGTACCAAGAGACCCAGTACTTC; CDR3aa: CASSSRLYQETQYF; j_gene: TRBJ2-5; v_gene: TRBV3-1; d_gene: NA; abundance: many
CDR3nt: TGTGCCAGCAGTGTAAACAGGGGCTATGGCTACACCTTC; CDR3aa: CASSVNRGYGYTF; j_gene: TRBJ1-2; v_gene: TRBV12-3/TRBV12-4; d_gene: TRBD1; abundance: many
CDR3nt: TGTGCCAGCAGCCCCGGGGAAAACAATCAGCCCCAGCATTTT; CDR3aa: CASSPGENNQPQHF; j_gene: TRBJ1-5; v_gene: TRBV5-8; d_gene: NA; abundance: many
CDR3nt: TGTGCCAGCAGTCACACCCTGGGAGCTTCAGGGTACAATGAGCAGTTCTTC; CDR3aa: CASSHTLGASGYNEQFF; j_gene: TRBJ2-1; v_gene: TRBV28; d_gene: NA; abundance: many
CDR3nt: TGTGCCAGCAGCTGGGGACAGTACTCCTACGAGCAGTACTTC; CDR3aa: CASSWGQYSYEQYF; j_gene: TRBJ2-7; v_gene: TRBV5-6; d_gene: TRBD1; abundance: few
CDR3nt: TGTGCCACCGCAGTGTATAGGGGCACAGATGCGCAGTATTTT; CDR3aa: CATAVYRGTDAQYF; j_gene: TRBJ2-3; v_gene: TRBV6-1; d_gene: NA; abundance: NA
CDR3nt: TGCGCCAGCAGCTTGGGTGGGACTAGCACCAACTCGAGGAATCCCTACGAGCAGTACTTC; CDR3aa: CASSLGGTSTNSRNPYEQYF; j_gene: TRBJ2-7; v_gene: TRBV5-1; d_gene: TRBD2; abundance: NA
CDR3nt: TGTGCCAGCAGTTACTCGGTCGGGGGTTGGGATGAGCAGTTCTTC; CDR3aa: CASSYSVGGWDEQFF; j_gene: TRBJ2-1; v_gene: TRBV6-2/TRBV6-3; d_gene: NA; abundance: NA
CDR3nt: TGTGCCACAAAGATAGGCGAAGGGGGTGGAAACACCATATATTTT; CDR3aa: CATKIGEGGGNTIYF; j_gene: TRBJ1-3; v_gene: TRBV2; d_gene: NA; abundance: few
CDR3nt: TGTGCCAGCAACCCCGGGCTGGCCGCGAACATTCAGTACTTC; CDR3aa: CASNPGLAANIQYF; j_gene: TRBJ2-4; v_gene: TRBV2; d_gene: NA; abundance: few
CDR3nt: TGTGCCAGCAGTCGGACAGGCCCGCGGCCCCAGCATTTT; CDR3aa: CASSRTGPRPQHF; j_gene: TRBJ1-5; v_gene: TRBV6-1; d_gene: TRBD1; abundance: many
CDR3nt: TGTGCCAGCAGTCCCGGCGGGGTTGGGAGCAATCAGCCCCAGCATTTT; CDR3aa: CASSPGGVGSNQPQHF; j_gene: TRBJ1-5; v_gene: TRBV2; d_gene: NA; abundance: NA
CDR3nt: TGTGCCAGCAGCCAAGAAAGTTCCAGGGGAAACACCATATATTTT; CDR3aa: CASSQESSRGNTIYF; j_gene: TRBJ1-3; v_gene: TRBV4-2; d_gene: NA; abundance: NA
CDR3nt: TGTGCCAGCAGTGGGTGGAAAGTGTGGCAGCCCCAGCATTTT; CDR3aa: CASSGWKVWQPQHF; j_gene: TRBJ1-5; v_gene: TRBV28; d_gene: NA; abundance: many
CDR3nt: TGCAGTGCCCAGCAGGCGACTAGCGGGAGAAAAGTGGGCAAAAACATTCAGTACTTC; CDR3aa: CSAQQATSGRKVGKNIQYF; j_gene: TRBJ2-4; v_gene: TRBV20-1; d_gene: TRBD2; abundance: many
CDR3nt: TGTGCCTGGAGCGCTAGGGAACACAATGAGCAGTTCTTC; CDR3aa: CAWSAREHNEQFF; j_gene: TRBJ2-1; v_gene: TRBV30; d_gene: NA; abundance: many
CDR3nt: TGTGCCAGCACCTCCCGCGGGAGGGAGTTGACAGATACGCAGTATTTT; CDR3aa: CASTSRGRELTDTQYF; j_gene: TRBJ2-3; v_gene: TRBV5-4; d_gene: TRBD2; abundance: few
CDR3nt: TGTGCCAGCAGCTTATGGGCACAAGTCTACAATGAGCAGTTCTTC; CDR3aa: CASSLWAQVYNEQFF; j_gene: TRBJ2-1; v_gene: TRBV7-2; d_gene: NA; abundance: many
CDR3nt: TGTGCCAGCAGCTTTAGAGGGGACCTCAGCAATCAGCCCCAGCATTTT; CDR3aa: CASSFRGDLSNQPQHF; j_gene: TRBJ1-5; v_gene: TRBV7-2; d_gene: NA; abundance: few
CDR3nt: TGTGTCACCAGTGATTCAGAACAAGAGACCCAGTACTTC; CDR3aa: CVTSDSEQETQYF; j_gene: TRBJ2-5; v_gene: TRBV24-1; d_gene: NA; abundance: many
CDR3nt: TGTGCCAGCAGCCTCGAAAGACACTCTGGAAACACCATATATTTT; CDR3aa: CASSLERHSGNTIYF; j_gene: TRBJ1-3; v_gene: TRBV6-1; d_gene: NA; abundance: many
CDR3nt: TGTGCCAGCAGCGCCCAGGGGACCGAGAACACTGAAGCTTTCTTT; CDR3aa: CASSAQGTENTEAFF; j_gene: TRBJ1-1; v_gene: TRBV9; d_gene: NA; abundance: many
CDR3nt: TGTGCCAGCAGCATAGCGGGACTACCCAATGAGCAGTTCTTC; CDR3aa: CASSIAGLPNEQFF; j_gene: TRBJ2-1; v_gene: TRBV7-9; d_gene: TRBD2; abundance: many
CDR3nt: TGTGCCAGCAGCCCGTCGGGAGGGAGGGCCTACAATGAGCAGTTCTTC; CDR3aa: CASSPSGGRAYNEQFF; j_gene: TRBJ2-1; v_gene: TRBV12-3/TRBV12-4; d_gene: TRBD2; abundance: many
CDR3nt: TGTGCCCGCCAGACTAGCGGAGAGACCCATTACTTC; CDR3aa: CARQTSGETHYF; j_gene: TRBJ2-5; v_gene: TRBV6-2/TRBV6-3; d_gene: TRBD2; abundance: NA
CDR3nt: TGCGCCAGCAGCCAGATGAGCGGAAACACTGAAGCTTTCTTT; CDR3aa: CASSQMSGNTEAFF; j_gene: TRBJ1-1; v_gene: TRBV5-1; d_gene: NA; abundance: many